This TCR beta chain emerged from a study of cytomegalovirus exposure and HLA in healthy donors. The study, taken as a whole, reports: Reports indicated that the classifier achieved high specificity and sensitivity in diagnosing cytomegalovirus status. The study reported that TCR beta sequences accurately predicted HLA-A and HLA-B alleles in most subjects. Cytomegalovirus association was listed for 150 or so TCR beta chains.

All the people who gave samples were healthy bone marrow donors. A remark on this clone: Its antigen remains unknown.

The CDR3 is made up of 15 amino acids. J lost 6 bases, V lost 6 bases, and 8 bases had no gene match. Germline CDR1 and CDR2: SGHNT and YENEEA. Researchers ran the PCR with 60 Vbeta and 13 Jbeta primers. Generated by immunoSEQ multiplex PCR, the TCRdb table keeps only in-frame clones and is missing some. The sample totals more than 95,000 clones. The J gene is TRBJ2-3, the V gene TRBV11-3; 11 positions match TRBD1. The source of this sequence is a man between 40 and 49 years old in good health and CMV-seronegative. The specimen was PBMCs. The chain's CDR3 is CASRRTGGPADTQYF. The CDR3 DNA sequence: TGTGCCAGCAGGCGGACAGGGGGCCCAGCCGATACGCAGTATTTT.